The subject of this entry is one T cell receptor (beta chain). Its specificity is not known. Trimming removed 2 bases at V and 4 bases at J, with 5 bases between. The CDR3 extends over 13 amino acids. Germline lookup yields CDR1 WSHSY and CDR2 SAAADI. The entry originates in a study of graft-versus-host responses after intestinal transplantation. Study-level information: Once they had received anti-thymocyte globulin induction, all recipients took tacrolimus and steroids for approximately 3 years.

Study findings and constraints: Peak circulating GvH clone levels tracked with early post-transplant HvG declines. GvH clones occurred in recipient marrow; some first appeared in ileum or blood. Across patients carrying graft-donor T cell macrochimerism, allografts held high graft-versus-host to host-versus-graft clonal ratios.

Generated by immunoSEQ multiplex PCR, the TCRdb table keeps only in-frame clones and is missing some. The sample has tens of thousands of clones; approximately 93% are singletons. The receptor comes from a human donor who received an intestinal transplant. Material: unstimulated CD8+ T cells sorted from spleen or lymph node cells, obtained before intestinal transplant. This chain connects TRBV10-2 to TRBJ2-2; D ambiguous. Here the CDR3 DNA reads TGCGCCAGCAGTGAGACGGGCACCGGGGAGCTGTTTTTT. This translates into CASSETGTGELFF.